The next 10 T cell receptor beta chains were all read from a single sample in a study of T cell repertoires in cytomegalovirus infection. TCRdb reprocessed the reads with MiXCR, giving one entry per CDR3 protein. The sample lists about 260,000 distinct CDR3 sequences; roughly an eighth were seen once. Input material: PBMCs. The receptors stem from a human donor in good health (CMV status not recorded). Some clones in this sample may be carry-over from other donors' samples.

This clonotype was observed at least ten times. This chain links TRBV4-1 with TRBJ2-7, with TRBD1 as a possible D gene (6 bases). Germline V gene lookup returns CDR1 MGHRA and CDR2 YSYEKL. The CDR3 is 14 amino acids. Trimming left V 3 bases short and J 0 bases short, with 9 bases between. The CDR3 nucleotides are TGCGCCAGCAGCCATGGACAGCTCTCCTACGAGCAGTACTTC. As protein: CASSHGQLSYEQYF.

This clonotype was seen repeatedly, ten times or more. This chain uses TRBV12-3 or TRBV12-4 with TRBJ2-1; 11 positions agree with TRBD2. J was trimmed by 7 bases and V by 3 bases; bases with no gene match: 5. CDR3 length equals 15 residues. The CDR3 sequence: CASSLRLAGKNEQFF. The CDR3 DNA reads TGTGCCAGCAGTTTGAGACTAGCGGGGAAAAATGAGCAGTTCTTC.

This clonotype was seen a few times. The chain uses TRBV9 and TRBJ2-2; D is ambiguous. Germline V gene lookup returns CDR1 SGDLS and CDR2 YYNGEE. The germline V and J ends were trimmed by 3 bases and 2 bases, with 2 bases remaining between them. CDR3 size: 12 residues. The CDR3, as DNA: TGTGCCAGCAGCGCCAACACCGGGGAGCTGTTTTTT. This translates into CASSANTGELFF.

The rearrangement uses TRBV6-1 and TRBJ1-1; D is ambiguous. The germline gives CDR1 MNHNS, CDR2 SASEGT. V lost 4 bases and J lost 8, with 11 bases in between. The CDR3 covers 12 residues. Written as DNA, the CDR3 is TGTGCCAGCAGTGGTTGGACGGACGAAGCTTTCTTT. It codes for CASSGWTDEAFF.

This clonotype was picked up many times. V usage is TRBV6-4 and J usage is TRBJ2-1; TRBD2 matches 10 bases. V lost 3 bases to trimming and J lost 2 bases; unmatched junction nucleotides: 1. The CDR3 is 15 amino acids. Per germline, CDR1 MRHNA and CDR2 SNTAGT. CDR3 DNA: TGTGCCAGCAGTGAAAGCGGGGGGGCCTACAATGAGCAGTTCTTC. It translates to CASSESGGAYNEQFF.

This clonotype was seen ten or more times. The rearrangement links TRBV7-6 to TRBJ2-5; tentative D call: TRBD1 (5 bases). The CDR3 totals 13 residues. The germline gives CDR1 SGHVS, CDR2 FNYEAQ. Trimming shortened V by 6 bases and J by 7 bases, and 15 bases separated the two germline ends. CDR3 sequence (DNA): TGTGCCAGCAGAGCCGCAGGGAAAGCGACCCAGTACTTC. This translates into CASRAAGKATQYF.

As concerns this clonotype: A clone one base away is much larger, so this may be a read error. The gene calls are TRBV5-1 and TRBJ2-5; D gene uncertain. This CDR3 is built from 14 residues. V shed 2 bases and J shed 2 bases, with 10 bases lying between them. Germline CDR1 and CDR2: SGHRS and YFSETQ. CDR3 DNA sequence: TGCGCCAGCAGCTTCTACTCGGCGCAAGAGACCCAGTACTTC. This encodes CASSFYSAQETQYF.

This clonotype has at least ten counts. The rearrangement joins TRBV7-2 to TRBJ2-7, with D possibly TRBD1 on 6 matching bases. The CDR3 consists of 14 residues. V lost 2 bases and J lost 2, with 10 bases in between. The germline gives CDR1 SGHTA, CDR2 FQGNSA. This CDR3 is CASSLTAGAYEQYF. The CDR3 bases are TGTGCCAGCAGCTTAACGGCAGGGGCCTACGAGCAGTACTTC.

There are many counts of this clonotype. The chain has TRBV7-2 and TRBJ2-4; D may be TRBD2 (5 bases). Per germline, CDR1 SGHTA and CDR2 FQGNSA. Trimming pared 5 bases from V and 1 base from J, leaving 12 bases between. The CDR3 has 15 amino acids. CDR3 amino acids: CASSAVGAAKNIQYF. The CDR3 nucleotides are TGTGCCAGCAGCGCGGTGGGAGCGGCCAAAAACATTCAGTACTTC. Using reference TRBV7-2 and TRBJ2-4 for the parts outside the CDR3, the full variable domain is GAGVSQSPSNKVTEKGKDVELRCDPISGHTALYWYRQSLGQGLEFLIYFQGNSAPDKSGLPSDRFSAERTGGSVSTLTIQRTQQEDSAVYLCASSAVGAAKNIQYFGAGTRLSVL.

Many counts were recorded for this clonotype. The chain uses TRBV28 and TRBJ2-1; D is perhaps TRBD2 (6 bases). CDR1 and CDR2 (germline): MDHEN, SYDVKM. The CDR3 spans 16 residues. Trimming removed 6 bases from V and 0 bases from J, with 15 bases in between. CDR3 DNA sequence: TGTGCCAGCAGCCCGACTAGGGCCATCTCCTACAATGAGCAGTTCTTC. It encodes CASSPTRAISYNEQFF.